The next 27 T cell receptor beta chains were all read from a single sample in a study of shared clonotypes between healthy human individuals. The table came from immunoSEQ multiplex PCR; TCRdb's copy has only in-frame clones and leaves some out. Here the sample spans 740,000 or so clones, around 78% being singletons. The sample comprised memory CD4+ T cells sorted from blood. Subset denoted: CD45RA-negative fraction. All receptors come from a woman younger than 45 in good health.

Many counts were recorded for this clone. The CDR3 coding sequence is TGTGCCAGCAGCTTGGTCGCAGGAGCTATGAACACTGAAGCTTTCTTT. It translates to CASSLVAGAMNTEAFF. The genes are TRBV5-5 and TRBJ1-1, with no clear D. Trimming removed 0 bases at V and 0 bases at J, with 12 bases between. Germline CDR1 and CDR2: SGHKS and YYEKEE (reference sequence). The CDR3 consists of 16 residues.

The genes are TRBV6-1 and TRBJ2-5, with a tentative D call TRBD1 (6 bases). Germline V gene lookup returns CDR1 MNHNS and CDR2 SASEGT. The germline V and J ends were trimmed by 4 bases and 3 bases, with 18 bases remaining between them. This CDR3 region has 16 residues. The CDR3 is CASSADLGRGKETQYF. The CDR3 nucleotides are TGTGCCAGCAGTGCAGACCTAGGCAGGGGTAAAGAGACCCAGTACTTC.

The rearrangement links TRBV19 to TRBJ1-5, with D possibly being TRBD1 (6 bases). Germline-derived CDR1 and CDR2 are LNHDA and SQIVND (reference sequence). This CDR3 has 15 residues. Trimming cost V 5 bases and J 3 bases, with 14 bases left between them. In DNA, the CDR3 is TGTGCCAGTAGTTATTTCGCAGGGGTCAATCAGCCCCAGCATTTT. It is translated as CASSYFAGVNQPQHF.

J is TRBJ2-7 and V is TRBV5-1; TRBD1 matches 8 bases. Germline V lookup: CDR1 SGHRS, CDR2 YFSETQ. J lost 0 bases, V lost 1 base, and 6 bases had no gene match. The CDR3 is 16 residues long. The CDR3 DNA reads TGCGCCAGCAGCTTGACCGGACAGGGCCTCTCCTACGAGCAGTACTTC. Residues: CASSLTGQGLSYEQYF.

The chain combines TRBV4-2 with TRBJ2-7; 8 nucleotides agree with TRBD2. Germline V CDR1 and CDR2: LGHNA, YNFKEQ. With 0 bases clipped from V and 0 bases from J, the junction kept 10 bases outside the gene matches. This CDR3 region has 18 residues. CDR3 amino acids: CASSQDAGGAGGSYEQYF. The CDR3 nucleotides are TGTGCCAGCAGCCAAGATGCCGGCGGGGCGGGAGGCTCCTACGAGCAGTACTTC.

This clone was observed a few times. The chain's CDR3 is CSASKQGGAFF. CDR3 sequence (DNA): TGCAGTGCTAGTAAACAGGGGGGGGCTTTCTTT. The chain employs TRBV20-1 and TRBJ1-1; the match to TRBD1 covers 8 bases. CDR3 length: 11 amino acids. Germline V gene data show CDR1 as DFQATT and CDR2 as SNEGSKA (reference sequence). V lost 3 bases to trimming and J lost 11 bases; unmatched junction nucleotides: 5.

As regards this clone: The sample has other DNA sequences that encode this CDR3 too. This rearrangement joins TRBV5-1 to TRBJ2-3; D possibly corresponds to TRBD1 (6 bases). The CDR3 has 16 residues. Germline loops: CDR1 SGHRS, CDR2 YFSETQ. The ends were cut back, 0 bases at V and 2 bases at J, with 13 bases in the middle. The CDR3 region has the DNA TGCGCCAGCAGCTTGGCCCAGGGGCCTAACACAGATACGCAGTATTTT. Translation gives CASSLAQGPNTDTQYF.

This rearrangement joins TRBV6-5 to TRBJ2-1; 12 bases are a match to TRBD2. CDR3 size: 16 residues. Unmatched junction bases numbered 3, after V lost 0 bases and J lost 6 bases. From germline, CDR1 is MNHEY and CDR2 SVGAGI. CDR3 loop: CASSYSWTSGANEQFF. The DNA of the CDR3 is TGTGCCAGCAGTTACTCGTGGACTAGCGGGGCCAATGAGCAGTTCTTC.

As DNA, the CDR3 is TGTGCCAGCTTGGGACAGGGGGCGCCGGGCACTGAAGCTTTCTTT. It specifies CASLGQGAPGTEAFF. This chain links TRBV28 with TRBJ1-1; 12 bases line up with TRBD1. Trimming took 8 bases from V and 4 from J; bases not matched to a gene: 8. The CDR3 totals 15 residues. Germline V gene lookup returns CDR1 MDHEN and CDR2 SYDVKM.

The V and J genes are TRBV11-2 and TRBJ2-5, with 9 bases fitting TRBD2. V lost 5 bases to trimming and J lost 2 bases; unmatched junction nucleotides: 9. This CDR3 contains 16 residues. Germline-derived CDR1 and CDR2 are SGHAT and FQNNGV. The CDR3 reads CASSHQTSGPQETQYF. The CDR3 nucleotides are TGTGCCAGCAGCCATCAAACTAGCGGGCCTCAAGAGACCCAGTACTTC.

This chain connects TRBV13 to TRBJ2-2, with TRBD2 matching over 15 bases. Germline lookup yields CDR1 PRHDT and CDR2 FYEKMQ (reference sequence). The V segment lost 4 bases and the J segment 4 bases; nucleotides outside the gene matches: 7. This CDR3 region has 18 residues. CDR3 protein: CASSSIGTSGRFTGELFF. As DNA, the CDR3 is TGTGCCAGCAGCTCCATTGGGACTAGCGGGAGGTTCACCGGGGAGCTGTTTTTT.

In DNA form, the CDR3 reads TGTGCCAGCAGGGCCGGGGGCCCCTACGAGCAGTACTTC. Amino acid sequence: CASRAGGPYEQYF. The chain joins TRBV28 to TRBJ2-7, with D possibly being TRBD1 or TRBD2 (6 bases each). V lost 6 bases and J 2 bases, leaving 11 bases between the germline ends. The CDR3 is 13 amino acids. Per the germline V gene, CDR1 is MDHEN and CDR2 is SYDVKM.

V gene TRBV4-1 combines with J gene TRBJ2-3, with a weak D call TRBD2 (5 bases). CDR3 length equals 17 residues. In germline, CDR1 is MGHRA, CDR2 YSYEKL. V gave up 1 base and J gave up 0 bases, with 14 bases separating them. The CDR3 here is CASSQAGEGRSTDTQYF. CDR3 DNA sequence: TGCGCCAGCAGCCAAGCCGGAGAGGGCCGCAGCACAGATACGCAGTATTTT.

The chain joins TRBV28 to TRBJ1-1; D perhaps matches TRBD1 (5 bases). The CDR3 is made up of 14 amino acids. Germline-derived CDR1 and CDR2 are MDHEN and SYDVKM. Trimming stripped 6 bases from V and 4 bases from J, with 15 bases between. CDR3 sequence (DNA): TGTGCCAGCAGCGAGCCTGGGACGTTCACTGAAGCTTTCTTT. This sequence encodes CASSEPGTFTEAFF.

In DNA, the CDR3 is TGTGCCAGCAGCTTTAGTAAGACTCACACCGGGGAGCTGTTTTTT. This translates into CASSFSKTHTGELFF. The chain carries TRBV7-2 and TRBJ2-2, with D uncertain. V was shortened by 3 bases and J by 3 bases, with 11 bases between the two germline ends. The germline gives CDR1 SGHTA, CDR2 FQGNSA. This CDR3 spans 15 amino acids.

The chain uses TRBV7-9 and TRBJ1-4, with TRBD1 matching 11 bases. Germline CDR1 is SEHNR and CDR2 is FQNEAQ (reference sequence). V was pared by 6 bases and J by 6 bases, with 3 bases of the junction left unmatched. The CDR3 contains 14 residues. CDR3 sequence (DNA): TGTGCCAGCAGTCGGACAGGGGGCGATGAAAAACTGTTTTTT. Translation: CASSRTGGDEKLFF.

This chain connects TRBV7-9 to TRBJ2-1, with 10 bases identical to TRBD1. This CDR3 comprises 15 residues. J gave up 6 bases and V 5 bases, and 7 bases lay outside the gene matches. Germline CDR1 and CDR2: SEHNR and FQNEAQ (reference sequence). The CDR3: CASSVSGTGVNEQFF. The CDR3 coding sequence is TGTGCCAGCAGCGTCTCCGGGACAGGGGTCAATGAGCAGTTCTTC.

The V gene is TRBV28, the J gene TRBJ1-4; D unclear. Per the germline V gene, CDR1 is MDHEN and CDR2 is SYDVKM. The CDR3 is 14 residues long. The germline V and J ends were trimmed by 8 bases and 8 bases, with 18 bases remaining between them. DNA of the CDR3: TGTGCCAGCGGAGCAGGAGCTGCGGGAGAAAAACTGTTTTTT. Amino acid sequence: CASGAGAAGEKLFF.

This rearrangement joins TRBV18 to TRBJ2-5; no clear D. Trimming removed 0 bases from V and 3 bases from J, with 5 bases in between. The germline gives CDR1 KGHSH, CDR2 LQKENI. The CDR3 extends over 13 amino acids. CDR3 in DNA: TGTGCCAGCTCACCACCCATTGAAGAGACCCAGTACTTC. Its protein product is CASSPPIEETQYF.

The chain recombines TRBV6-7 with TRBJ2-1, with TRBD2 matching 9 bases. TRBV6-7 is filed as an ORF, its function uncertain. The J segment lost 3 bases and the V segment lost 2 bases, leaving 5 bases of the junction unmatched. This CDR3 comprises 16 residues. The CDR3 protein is CASSYRLADLYNEQFF. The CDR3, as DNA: TGTGCCAGCAGTTACCGACTAGCGGACCTCTACAATGAGCAGTTCTTC.

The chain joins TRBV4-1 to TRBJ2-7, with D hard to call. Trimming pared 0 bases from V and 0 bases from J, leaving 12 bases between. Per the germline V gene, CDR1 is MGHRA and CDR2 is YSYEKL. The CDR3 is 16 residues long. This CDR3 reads CASSQDLGLTSYEQYF. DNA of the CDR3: TGCGCCAGCAGCCAAGACCTTGGATTAACCTCCTACGAGCAGTACTTC.

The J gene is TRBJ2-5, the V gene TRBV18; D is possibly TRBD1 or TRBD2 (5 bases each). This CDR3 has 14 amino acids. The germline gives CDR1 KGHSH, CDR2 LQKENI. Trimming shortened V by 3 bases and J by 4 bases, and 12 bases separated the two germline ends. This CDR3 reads CASSPLDGTETQYF. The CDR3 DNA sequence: TGTGCCAGCTCACCCCTCGACGGGACAGAGACCCAGTACTTC.

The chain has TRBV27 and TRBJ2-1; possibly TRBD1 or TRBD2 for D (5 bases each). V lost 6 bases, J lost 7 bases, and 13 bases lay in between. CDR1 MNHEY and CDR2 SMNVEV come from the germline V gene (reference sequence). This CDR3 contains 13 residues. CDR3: CASRKLGVNEQFF. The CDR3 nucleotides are TGTGCCAGCAGAAAATTGGGGGTGAATGAGCAGTTCTTC.

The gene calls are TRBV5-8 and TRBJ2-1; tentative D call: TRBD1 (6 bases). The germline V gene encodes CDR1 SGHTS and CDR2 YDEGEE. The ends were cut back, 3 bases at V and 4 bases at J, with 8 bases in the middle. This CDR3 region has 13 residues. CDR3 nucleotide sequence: TGTGCCAGCAGCTATCAGGGGTACAATGAGCAGTTCTTC. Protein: CASSYQGYNEQFF.

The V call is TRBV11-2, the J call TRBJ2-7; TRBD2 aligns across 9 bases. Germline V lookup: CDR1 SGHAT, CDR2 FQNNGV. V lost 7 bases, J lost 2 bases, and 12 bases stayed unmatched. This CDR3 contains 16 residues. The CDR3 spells CASTGPFGTSPYEQYF. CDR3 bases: TGTGCCAGCACCGGACCGTTCGGGACTAGCCCCTACGAGCAGTACTTC.

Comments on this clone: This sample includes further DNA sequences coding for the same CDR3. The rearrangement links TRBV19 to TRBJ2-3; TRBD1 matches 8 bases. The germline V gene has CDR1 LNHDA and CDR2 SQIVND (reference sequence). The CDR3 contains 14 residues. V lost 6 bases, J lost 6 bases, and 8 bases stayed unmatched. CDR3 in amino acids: CASRTSGTGDTQYF. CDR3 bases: TGTGCCAGTAGGACATCCGGGACAGGTGATACGCAGTATTTT.

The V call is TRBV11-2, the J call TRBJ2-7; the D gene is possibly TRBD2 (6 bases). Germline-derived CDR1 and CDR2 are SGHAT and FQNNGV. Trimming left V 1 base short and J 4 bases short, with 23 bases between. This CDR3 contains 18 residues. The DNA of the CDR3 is TGTGCCAGCAGCTTAGTTCCCGGCAGGGAGGCAACAAAGTACGAGCAGTACTTC. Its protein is CASSLVPGREATKYEQYF.